These T cell receptor beta chains were read from a single sample in a study of technical replicates of blood from several donors. Using immunoSEQ multiplex PCR, the repertoire was profiled, and TCRdb retains in-frame clones only, with some absent. Of about 93,000 clones detected, around 95% appear once; the ten largest clones hold about 0.26%. Sequenced: T cells isolated from PBMCs. The receptors were gathered from a human donor in good health. Both conserved end residues are part of each CDR3. Fields, in order: D gene, V gene, CDR3 protein. A D gene is named only where the DNA matches it firmly.

-	TRBV5-1	CASSLAVYQETQYF
-	TRBV7-9	CASSSFRGSPFSNEAFF
-	TRBV19	CASIPRVGYNSPLHF
TRBD1	TRBV7-3	CASSYPRGTGTSLEAFF
-	TRBV6-1	CASSEFAGSYEQYF
TRBD2	TRBV5-4	CASNLGTSGGSSYNEQFF
TRBD2	TRBV29-1	CSVEGGTSGIYEQYF
-	TRBV6-4	CASSQGTGGNGYTF
TRBD1	TRBV7-9	CASTFSGTGDQPQHF
-	TRBV19	CASSWGGQPQHF
-	TRBV5-1	CASSRHRELADTQYF
TRBD1	TRBV10-3	CAISDPGTGLTEAFF
-	TRBV9	CASSPEGSTEAFF
-	TRBV5-1	CASSLSGANSYNEQFF
-	TRBV2	CASMTRRDTQYF
-	TRBV20-1	CSAREGKGTF
TRBD1	TRBV28	CASRDREIAKNIQYF
TRBD1	TRBV5-1	CASSNGQGATDTQYF
-	TRBV16	CASSLERGTEAFF
-	TRBV19	CASSDSLAYEQYF